The 25 T cell receptor beta chains reported below all come from one sample, sequenced in a study of blood T cell repertoires in COVID-19. The table came from immunoSEQ multiplex PCR; TCRdb's copy has only in-frame clones and leaves some out. Here the sample spans about 73,000 clones, approximately 80% being singletons. Sequencing was carried out using peripheral blood. The origin of the receptors is a man at least 80 years old with active or convalescent COVID-19.

The chain employs TRBV6-2 or TRBV6-3 and TRBJ2-3; possibly TRBD2 for D (6 bases). Germline lookup yields CDR1 MNHEY and CDR2 SVGEGT. The CDR3 consists of 15 residues. The ends were cut back, 2 bases at V and 3 bases at J, with 12 bases in the middle. The CDR3 nucleotides read TGTGCCAGCAGTTACAGGGGAGGTACGACAGATACGCAGTATTTT. Translating it yields CASSYRGGTTDTQYF.

This chain connects TRBV4-3 to TRBJ1-2; TRBD1 might be the D (5 bases). V shed 3 bases and J shed 7 bases, with 15 bases lying between them. This CDR3 has 14 residues. Germline CDR1 and CDR2: LGHNA and YSLEER. As DNA, the CDR3 is TGCGCCAGCAGCCAGGACCGGACACCTGGTGGCTACACCTTC. Amino acid sequence: CASSQDRTPGGYTF.

The rearrangement uses TRBV28 and TRBJ1-4; 7 bases are shared with TRBD1. V gave up 5 bases and J gave up 5 bases; unmatched junction bases: 5. Germline CDR1 reads MDHEN; CDR2 reads SYDVKM. The CDR3 spans 14 residues. In DNA form, the CDR3 reads TGTGCCAGCAGTCCGACAGGGCAAAATGAAAAACTGTTTTTT. This gives the protein CASSPTGQNEKLFF.

The chain couples TRBV6-5 to TRBJ2-7; TRBD1 aligns across 10 bases. J lost 5 bases, V lost 6 bases, and 10 bases had no gene match. The CDR3 spans 15 residues. Germline CDR1 reads MNHEY; CDR2 reads SVGAGI. The CDR3 reads CASRKPGQGIHEQYF. CDR3 bases: TGTGCCAGCAGGAAACCGGGACAGGGGATCCACGAGCAGTACTTC.

The V gene is TRBV7-2, the J gene TRBJ2-5; 8 nucleotides line up with TRBD1. CDR1 and CDR2 from the germline V gene are SGHTA and FQGNSA. J gave up 5 bases and V 5 bases, and 13 bases lay outside the gene matches. CDR3 length equals 16 residues. The CDR3 sequence: CASSPFIGRGPETQYF. The CDR3 DNA sequence: TGTGCCAGCAGCCCGTTCATCGGCAGGGGGCCGGAGACCCAGTACTTC.

This clone has more than one count but fewer than ten. The chain recombines TRBV19 with TRBJ1-5, with TRBD1 identical over 11 bases. CDR3 length: 15 amino acids. J lost 6 bases, V lost 4 bases, and 5 bases had no gene match. From germline, CDR1 is LNHDA and CDR2 SQIVND (reference sequence). The DNA for the CDR3 is TGTGCCAGTAGTAGTGGGACAGGGGGGGGTCAGCCCCAGCATTTT. Encoded protein: CASSSGTGGGQPQHF. The entire variable domain, with the rest obtained from reference TRBV19 and TRBJ1-5, is as follows: DGGITQSPKYLFRKEGQNVTLSCEQNLNHDAMYWYRQDPGQGLRLIYYSQIVNDFQKGDIAEGYSVSREKKESFPLTVTSAQKNPTAFYLCASSSGTGGGQPQHFGDGTRLSIL.

This clone was picked up a small number of times. This chain links TRBV9 with TRBJ1-1, with D unclear. Trimming took off 1 base at V and 6 bases at J, with 10 bases between the two ends. The CDR3 totals 13 residues. Per germline, CDR1 SGDLS and CDR2 YYNGEE. The DNA of the CDR3 is TGTGCCAGCAGCGTACAGCCACGGGCTGAAGCTTTCTTT. Translated: CASSVQPRAEAFF.

This clone was seen a single time. The rearrangement uses TRBV13 and TRBJ2-5; 8 positions agree with TRBD2. The V segment lost 5 bases and the J segment 4 bases; nucleotides outside the gene matches: 15. This CDR3 is built from 17 residues. Germline V gives CDR1 PRHDT, CDR2 FYEKMQ (reference sequence). CDR3: CASSLLAGGNIPETQYF. The CDR3 nucleotides are TGTGCCAGCAGCCTACTTGCGGGGGGCAATATCCCAGAGACCCAGTACTTC. Variable domain in full (rest from reference TRBV13 and TRBJ2-5): AAGVIQSPRHLIKEKRETATLKCYPIPRHDTVYWYQQGPGQDPQFLISFYEKMQSDKGSIPDRFSAQQFSDYHSELNMSSLELGDSALYFCASSLLAGGNIPETQYFGPGTRLLVL.

V and J are TRBV9 and TRBJ2-1; a possible D gene is TRBD1 (5 bases). The CDR3 runs to 14 residues. Trimming pared 2 bases from V and 1 base from J, leaving 7 bases between. Germline loops: CDR1 SGDLS, CDR2 YYNGEE. The DNA of the CDR3 is TGTGCCAGCAGCGTTGGACAATCCTACAATGAGCAGTTCTTC. As protein: CASSVGQSYNEQFF. Combining the CDR3 with reference TRBV9 and TRBJ2-1 gives the whole variable domain DSGVTQTPKHLITATGQRVTLRCSPRSGDLSVYWYQQSLDQGLQFLIQYYNGEERAKGNILERFSAQQFPDLHSELNLSSLELGDSALYFCASSVGQSYNEQFFGPGTRLTVL.

The chain recombines TRBV15 with TRBJ1-2; TRBD1 might be the D (5 bases). The V and J ends lost 5 bases and 3 bases respectively, with 10 bases between them. Germline CDR1 is LNHNV and CDR2 is YYDKDF (reference sequence). The CDR3 is made up of 13 amino acids. The CDR3 DNA sequence: TGTGCCACCAGCCGGGGGGGACACTATGGCTACACCTTC. As protein: CATSRGGHYGYTF.

The chain combines TRBV27 with TRBJ1-6; D unclear. The CDR3 length is 17 residues. V lost 2 bases and J 6 bases, leaving 17 bases between the germline ends. The germline gives CDR1 MNHEY, CDR2 SMNVEV (reference sequence). As DNA, the CDR3 is TGTGCCAGCAGTTTACCCCGGCCGGGGATTGCTAATTCACCCCTCCACTTT. This sequence encodes CASSLPRPGIANSPLHF.

The chain has TRBV19 and TRBJ2-5; TRBD1 agrees at 9 bases. The CDR3 is made up of 13 amino acids. The J segment lost 5 bases and the V segment lost 4 bases, leaving 2 bases of the junction unmatched. Germline values: CDR1 LNHDA, CDR2 SQIVND (reference sequence). The CDR3 coding sequence is TGTGCCAGTAGTAGCGGACAGGGGGAGACCCAGTACTTC. This translates into CASSSGQGETQYF. The variable domain in full, completed from reference TRBV19 and TRBJ2-5, reads DGGITQSPKYLFRKEGQNVTLSCEQNLNHDAMYWYRQDPGQGLRLIYYSQIVNDFQKGDIAEGYSVSREKKESFPLTVTSAQKNPTAFYLCASSSGQGETQYFGPGTRLLVL.

The rearrangement links TRBV7-9 to TRBJ2-3; 7 nucleotides agree with TRBD1. CDR1 and CDR2 from the germline V gene are SEHNR and FQNEAQ (reference sequence). CDR3 length: 15 amino acids. The J segment lost 2 bases and the V segment lost 5 bases, leaving 7 bases of the junction unmatched. The CDR3 loop reads CASSDTGTVTDTQYF. DNA for the CDR3: TGTGCCAGCAGCGATACCGGGACAGTCACAGATACGCAGTATTTT.

The V gene is TRBV7-2, the J gene TRBJ2-2; a possible D gene is TRBD1 (6 bases). Trimming pared 1 base from V and 6 bases from J, leaving 12 bases between. The germline V gene has CDR1 SGHTA and CDR2 FQGNSA. The CDR3 runs to 15 residues. Here the CDR3 DNA reads TGTGCCAGCAGCTTAGTTGTAGGGGGAGCCGGGGAGCTGTTTTTT. This sequence encodes CASSLVVGGAGELFF.

The J gene is TRBJ2-5, the V gene TRBV9; tentatively, D is TRBD2 (5 bases). Germline lookup yields CDR1 SGDLS and CDR2 YYNGEE. Trimming took off 0 bases at V and 2 bases at J, with 8 bases between the two ends. CDR3 size: 14 residues. The CDR3 DNA is TGTGCCAGCAGCGTAGGGGGAGTACAAGAGACCCAGTACTTC. Encoded protein: CASSVGGVQETQYF.

This chain connects TRBV7-2 to TRBJ1-1, with a weak D call TRBD1 (5 bases). The CDR3 length is 14 residues. V was shortened by 3 bases and J by 3 bases, with 11 bases between the two germline ends. Germline V gene lookup returns CDR1 SGHTA and CDR2 FQGNSA. DNA for the CDR3: TGTGCCAGCAGCTTCAACAGGCCCCACACTGAAGCTTTCTTT. The encoded protein is CASSFNRPHTEAFF.

The CDR3 nucleotides read TGTGCCAGCAGTGGAGGCCGGAATAATTCACCCCTCCACTTT. It codes for CASSGGRNNSPLHF. The chain joins TRBV11-2 to TRBJ1-6; no definite D call. Deletions cut 6 bases from V and 5 bases from J, with 11 bases between. Per germline, CDR1 SGHAT and CDR2 FQNNGV. The CDR3 is made up of 14 amino acids.

This chain joins TRBV2 and TRBJ1-5; 7 bases line up with TRBD1. The CDR3 length is 13 residues. Trimming removed 6 bases from V and 7 bases from J; junction bases left unmatched: 6. The germline gives CDR1 SNHLY, CDR2 FYNNEI. The CDR3, as DNA: TGTGCCAGCAGCGGCGACAGGGTACAGCCCCAGCATTTT. Its translation: CASSGDRVQPQHF.

The chain couples TRBV6-1 to TRBJ2-1, with D possibly TRBD2 on 5 matching bases. Trimming took 0 bases from V and 9 from J, leaving 9 bases between them. Germline V gives CDR1 MNHNS, CDR2 SASEGT. The CDR3 spans 13 residues. CDR3 coding DNA: TGTGCCAGCAGTGAAGCGCAGGAGGTTGAGCAGTTCTTC. Amino acid sequence: CASSEAQEVEQFF.

The rearrangement links TRBV27 to TRBJ2-7; TRBD2 matches at 10 bases. With 7 bases clipped from V and 5 bases from J, the junction kept 14 bases outside the gene matches. The germline V gene has CDR1 MNHEY and CDR2 SMNVEV (reference sequence). The CDR3 sequence is 16 residues long. The CDR3 loop is CASTSIASGGPNEQYF. In nucleotides, the CDR3 is TGTGCCAGCACCTCGATTGCTAGCGGGGGTCCCAACGAGCAGTACTTC.

The chain couples TRBV28 to TRBJ2-3; 8 positions agree with TRBD2. The germline gives CDR1 MDHEN, CDR2 SYDVKM. Trimming took 5 bases from V and 2 from J; bases not matched to a gene: 6. This CDR3 has 15 residues. CDR3 DNA: TGTGCCAGCAGTACCACGGGGGGGACCACAGATACGCAGTATTTT. It encodes CASSTTGGTTDTQYF.

The chain employs TRBV20-1 and TRBJ1-1; TRBD1 is a possible D gene (6 bases). Germline V gives CDR1 DFQATT, CDR2 SNEGSKA (reference sequence). The CDR3 extends over 16 amino acids. Trimming took 3 bases from V and 1 from J, leaving 18 bases between them. The CDR3 region is CSASPAGAISNTEAFF. CDR3 bases: TGCAGTGCTAGTCCAGCAGGGGCGATTTCGAACACTGAAGCTTTCTTT.

The genes are TRBV27 and TRBJ2-3; 14 nucleotides align to TRBD2. With 5 bases clipped from V and 2 bases from J, the junction kept 3 bases outside the gene matches. The CDR3 runs to 16 residues. Looked up from germline, CDR1 is MNHEY and CDR2 is SMNVEV (reference sequence). The CDR3 DNA follows: TGTGCCAGCAGTCCGGGACTAGCGGGAGCCACAGATACGCAGTATTTT. This sequence encodes CASSPGLAGATDTQYF.

This chain uses TRBV5-1 with TRBJ2-2, with TRBD2 matching 11 bases. This CDR3 spans 17 amino acids. Looked up from germline, CDR1 is SGHRS and CDR2 is YFSETQ. With V trimmed by 1 base and J by 5 bases, 7 bases remained unmatched. The CDR3 coding sequence is TGCGCCAGCAGCTTGTCGGCTAGCGGGGGGTCTACCGGGGAGCTGTTTTTT. Amino acid sequence: CASSLSASGGSTGELFF. The variable domain in full, with the rest retrieved from reference TRBV5-1 and TRBJ2-2, is KAGVTQTPRYLIKTRGQQVTLSCSPISGHRSVSWYQQTPGQGLQFLFEYFSETQRNKGNFPGRFSGRQFSNSRSEMNVSTLELGDSALYLCASSLSASGGSTGELFFGEGSRLTVL.

The genes are TRBV7-9 and TRBJ1-1, with a possible D match to TRBD1 (6 bases). The V end was cut by 1 base, the J end by 1 base, with 16 bases between. This CDR3 region has 17 residues. The germline V gene encodes CDR1 SEHNR and CDR2 FQNEAQ (reference sequence). The CDR3 region is CASSLVSGGTKNTEAFF. The CDR3 region has the DNA TGTGCCAGCAGCTTAGTCTCGGGGGGGACAAAGAACACTGAAGCTTTCTTT. The full variable domain, completed using reference TRBV7-9 and TRBJ1-1, is DTGVSQNPRHKITKRGQNVTFRCDPISEHNRLYWYRQTLGQGPEFLTYFQNEAQLEKSRLLSDRFSAERPKGSFSTLEIQRTEQGDSAMYLCASSLVSGGTKNTEAFFGQGTRLTVV.